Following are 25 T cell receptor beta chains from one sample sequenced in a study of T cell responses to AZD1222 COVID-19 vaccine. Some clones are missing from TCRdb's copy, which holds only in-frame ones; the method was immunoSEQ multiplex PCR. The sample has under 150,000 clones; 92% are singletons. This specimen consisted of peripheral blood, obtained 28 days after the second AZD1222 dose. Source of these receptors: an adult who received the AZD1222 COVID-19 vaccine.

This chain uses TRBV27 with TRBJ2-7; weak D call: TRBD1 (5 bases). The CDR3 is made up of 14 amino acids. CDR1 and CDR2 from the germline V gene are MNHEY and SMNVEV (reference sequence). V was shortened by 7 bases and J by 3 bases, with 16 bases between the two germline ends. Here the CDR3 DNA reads TGTGCCAGCACCCCTCCAGGGAATGGCTACGAGCAGTACTTC. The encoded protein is CASTPPGNGYEQYF.

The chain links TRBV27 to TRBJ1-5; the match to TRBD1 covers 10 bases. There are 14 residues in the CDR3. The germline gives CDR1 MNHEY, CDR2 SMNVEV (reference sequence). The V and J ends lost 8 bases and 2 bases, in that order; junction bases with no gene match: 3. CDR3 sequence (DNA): TGTGCCAGCCATGGGACAGGGGGCAATCAGCCCCAGCATTTT. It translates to CASHGTGGNQPQHF.

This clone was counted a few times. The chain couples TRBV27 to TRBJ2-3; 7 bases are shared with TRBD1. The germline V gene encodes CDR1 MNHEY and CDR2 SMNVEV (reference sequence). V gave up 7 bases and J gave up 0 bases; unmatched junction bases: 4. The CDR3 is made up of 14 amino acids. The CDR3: CASKRQGSTDTQYF. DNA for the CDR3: TGTGCCAGCAAAAGACAGGGTAGCACAGATACGCAGTATTTT.

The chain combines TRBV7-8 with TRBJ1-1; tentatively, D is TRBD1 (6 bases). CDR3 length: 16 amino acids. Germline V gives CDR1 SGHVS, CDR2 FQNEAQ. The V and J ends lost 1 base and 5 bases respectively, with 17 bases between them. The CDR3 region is CASSLGGTPMGTEAFF. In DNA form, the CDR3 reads TGTGCCAGCAGCTTAGGGGGGACACCCATGGGGACTGAAGCTTTCTTT.

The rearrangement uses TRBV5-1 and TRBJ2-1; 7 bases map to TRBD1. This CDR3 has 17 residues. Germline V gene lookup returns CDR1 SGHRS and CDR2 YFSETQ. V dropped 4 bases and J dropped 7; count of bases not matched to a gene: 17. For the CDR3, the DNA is TGCGCCAGCAGCCCGACCGTGGACAGGACCCTTGGGAATGAGCAGTTCTTC. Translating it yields CASSPTVDRTLGNEQFF. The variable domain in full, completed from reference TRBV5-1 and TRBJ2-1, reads KAGVTQTPRYLIKTRGQQVTLSCSPISGHRSVSWYQQTPGQGLQFLFEYFSETQRNKGNFPGRFSGRQFSNSRSEMNVSTLELGDSALYLCASSPTVDRTLGNEQFFGPGTRLTVL.

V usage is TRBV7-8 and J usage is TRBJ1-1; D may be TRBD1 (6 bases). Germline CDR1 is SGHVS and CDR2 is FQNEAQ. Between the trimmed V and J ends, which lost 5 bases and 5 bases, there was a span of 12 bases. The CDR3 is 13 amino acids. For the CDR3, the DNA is TGTGCCAGCAGCCGGACAGTATTAACTGAAGCTTTCTTT. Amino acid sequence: CASSRTVLTEAFF.

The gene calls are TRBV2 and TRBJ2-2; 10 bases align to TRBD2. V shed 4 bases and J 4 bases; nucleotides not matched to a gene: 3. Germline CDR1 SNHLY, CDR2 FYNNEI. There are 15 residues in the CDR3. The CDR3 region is CASSGLAGFTGELFF. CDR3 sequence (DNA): TGTGCCAGCAGTGGACTAGCGGGCTTCACCGGGGAGCTGTTTTTT.

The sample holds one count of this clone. The CDR3 here is CASSFPQEHTIYF. In DNA form, the CDR3 reads TGTGCCAGCAGTTTCCCTCAGGAGCACACCATATATTTT. The chain links TRBV28 to TRBJ1-3, with D unresolved. The CDR3 runs 13 residues. CDR1 and CDR2 (germline): MDHEN, SYDVKM. Trimming removed 3 bases from V and 8 bases from J, with 11 bases in between.

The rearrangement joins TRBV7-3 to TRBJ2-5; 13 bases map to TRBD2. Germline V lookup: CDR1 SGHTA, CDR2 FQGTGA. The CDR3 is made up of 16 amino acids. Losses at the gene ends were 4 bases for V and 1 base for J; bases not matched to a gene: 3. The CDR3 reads CASSSGTSGIQETQYF. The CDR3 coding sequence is TGTGCCAGCAGCTCCGGGACTAGCGGGATCCAAGAGACCCAGTACTTC.

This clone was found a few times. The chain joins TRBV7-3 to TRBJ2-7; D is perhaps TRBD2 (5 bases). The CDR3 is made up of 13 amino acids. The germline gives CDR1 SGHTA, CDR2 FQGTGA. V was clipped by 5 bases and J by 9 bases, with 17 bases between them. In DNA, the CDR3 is TGTGCCAGCAGCCCTGGACTTAAGGAACGGCAGTACTTC. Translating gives CASSPGLKERQYF.

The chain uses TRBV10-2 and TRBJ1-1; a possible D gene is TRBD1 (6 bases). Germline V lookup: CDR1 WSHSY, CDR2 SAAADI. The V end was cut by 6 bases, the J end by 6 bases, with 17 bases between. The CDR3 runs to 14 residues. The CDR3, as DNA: TGCGCCAGCAGCGCACAGGGAGTCGGCGCTGAAGCTTTCTTT. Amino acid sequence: CASSAQGVGAEAFF.

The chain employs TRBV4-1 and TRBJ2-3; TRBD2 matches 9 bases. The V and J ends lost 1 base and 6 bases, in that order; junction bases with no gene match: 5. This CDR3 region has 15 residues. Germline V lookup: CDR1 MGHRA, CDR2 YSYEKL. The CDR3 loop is CASSQVAGVGDTQYF. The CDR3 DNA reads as TGCGCCAGCAGCCAAGTAGCGGGAGTCGGGGATACGCAGTATTTT.

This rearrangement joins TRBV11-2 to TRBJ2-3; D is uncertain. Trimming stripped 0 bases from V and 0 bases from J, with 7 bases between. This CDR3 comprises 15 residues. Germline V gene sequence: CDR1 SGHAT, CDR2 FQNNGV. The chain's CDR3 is CASSLDRKSTDTQYF. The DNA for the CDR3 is TGTGCCAGCAGCTTAGATCGGAAGAGCACAGATACGCAGTATTTT. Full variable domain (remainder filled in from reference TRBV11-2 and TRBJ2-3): EAGVAQSPRYKIIEKRQSVAFWCNPISGHATLYWYQQILGQGPKLLIQFQNNGVVDDSQLPKDRFSAERLKGVDSTLKIQPAKLEDSAVYLCASSLDRKSTDTQYFGPGTRLTVL.

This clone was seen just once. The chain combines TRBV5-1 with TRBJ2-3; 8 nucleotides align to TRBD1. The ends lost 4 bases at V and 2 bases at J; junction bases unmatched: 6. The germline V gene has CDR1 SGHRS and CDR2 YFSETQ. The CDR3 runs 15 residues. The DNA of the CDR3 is TGCGCCAGCAGCCAGGGACAGGAGTTCACAGATACGCAGTATTTT. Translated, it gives CASSQGQEFTDTQYF.

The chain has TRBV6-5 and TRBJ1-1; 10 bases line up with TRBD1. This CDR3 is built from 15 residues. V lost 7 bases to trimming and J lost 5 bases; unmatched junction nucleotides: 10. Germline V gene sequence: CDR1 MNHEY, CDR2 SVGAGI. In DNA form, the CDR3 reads TGTGCCAGCATTCTAGACAGGGGGCAGGAAACTGAAGCTTTCTTT. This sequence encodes CASILDRGQETEAFF.

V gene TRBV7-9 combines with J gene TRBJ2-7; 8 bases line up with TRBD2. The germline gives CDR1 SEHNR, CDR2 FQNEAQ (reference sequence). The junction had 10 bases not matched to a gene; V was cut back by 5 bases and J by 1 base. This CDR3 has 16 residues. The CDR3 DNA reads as TGTGCCAGCAGCCGGGGGGTACTAGCGGAGTCCTACGAGCAGTACTTC. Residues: CASSRGVLAESYEQYF.

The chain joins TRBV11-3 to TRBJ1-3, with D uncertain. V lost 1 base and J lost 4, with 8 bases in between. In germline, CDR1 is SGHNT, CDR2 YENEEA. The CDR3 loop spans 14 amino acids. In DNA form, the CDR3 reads TGTGCCAGCAGCTTAGGCAGCGGGGGAAACACCATATATTTT. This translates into CASSLGSGGNTIYF.

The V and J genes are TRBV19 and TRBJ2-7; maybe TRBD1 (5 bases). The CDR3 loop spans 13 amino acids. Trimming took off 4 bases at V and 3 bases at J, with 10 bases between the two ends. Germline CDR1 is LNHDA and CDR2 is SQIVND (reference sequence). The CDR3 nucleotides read TGTGCCAGTAGTAAGACAGTAAACTACGAGCAGTACTTC. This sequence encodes CASSKTVNYEQYF.

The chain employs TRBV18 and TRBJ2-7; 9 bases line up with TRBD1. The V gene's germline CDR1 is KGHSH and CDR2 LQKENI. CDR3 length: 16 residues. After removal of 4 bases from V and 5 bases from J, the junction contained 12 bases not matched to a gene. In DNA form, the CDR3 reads TGTGCCAGCTCACTTAACACGGGACAGGGCATCCACGAGCAGTACTTC. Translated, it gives CASSLNTGQGIHEQYF.

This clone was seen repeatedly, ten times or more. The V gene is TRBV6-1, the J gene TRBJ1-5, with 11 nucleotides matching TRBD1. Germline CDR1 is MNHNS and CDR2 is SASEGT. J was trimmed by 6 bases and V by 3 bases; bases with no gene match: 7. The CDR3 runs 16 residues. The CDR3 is CASSDLPGQGVQPQHF. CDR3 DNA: TGTGCCAGCAGTGATTTACCGGGACAGGGGGTTCAGCCCCAGCATTTT.

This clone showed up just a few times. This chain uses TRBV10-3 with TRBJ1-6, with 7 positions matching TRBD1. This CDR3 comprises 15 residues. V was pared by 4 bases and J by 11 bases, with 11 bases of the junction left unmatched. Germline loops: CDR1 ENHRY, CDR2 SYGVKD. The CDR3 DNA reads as TGTGCCATCAGTGGGGACAGACGTCCAGATCCACCCCTCCACTTT. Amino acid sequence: CAISGDRRPDPPLHF.

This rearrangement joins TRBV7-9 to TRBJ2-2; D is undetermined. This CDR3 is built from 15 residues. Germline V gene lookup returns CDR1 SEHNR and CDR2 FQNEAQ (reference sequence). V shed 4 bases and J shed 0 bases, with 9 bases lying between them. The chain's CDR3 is CASSSAFPNTGELFF. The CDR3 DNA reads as TGTGCCAGCAGCTCCGCTTTCCCGAACACCGGGGAGCTGTTTTTT.

CDR3 amino acids: CASRVQGFTGELFF. The DNA for the CDR3 is TGTGCCAGTAGGGTGCAGGGTTTCACCGGGGAGCTGTTTTTT. The rearrangement joins TRBV28 to TRBJ2-2; D possibly corresponds to TRBD1 (5 bases). Germline V gene sequence: CDR1 MDHEN, CDR2 SYDVKM. With 9 bases removed from V and 4 bases from J, the gap between germline ends came to 15 bases. The CDR3 consists of 14 residues. The whole variable domain, filled in from reference TRBV28 and TRBJ2-2, reads DVKVTQSSRYLVKRTGEKVFLECVQDMDHENMFWYRQDPGLGLRLIYFSYDVKMKEKGDIPEGYSVSREKKERFSLILESASTNQTSMYLCASRVQGFTGELFFGEGSRLTVL.

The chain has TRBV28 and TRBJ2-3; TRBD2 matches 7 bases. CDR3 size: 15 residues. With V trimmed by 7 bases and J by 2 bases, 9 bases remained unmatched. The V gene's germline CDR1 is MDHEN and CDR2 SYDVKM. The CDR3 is CASISSGVLTDTQYF. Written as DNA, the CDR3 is TGTGCCAGCATTTCTAGCGGAGTTCTCACAGATACGCAGTATTTT.

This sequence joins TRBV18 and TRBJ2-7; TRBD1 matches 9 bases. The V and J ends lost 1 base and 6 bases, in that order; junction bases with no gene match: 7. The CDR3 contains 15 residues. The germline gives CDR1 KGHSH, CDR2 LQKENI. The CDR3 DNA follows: TGTGCCAGCTCACCACTTCACAGGGGGCACCCCGAGCAGTACTTC. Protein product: CASSPLHRGHPEQYF. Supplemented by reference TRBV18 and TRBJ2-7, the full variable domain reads NAGVMQNPRHLVRRRGQEARLRCSPMKGHSHVYWYRQLPEEGLKFMVYLQKENIIDESGMPKERFSAEFPKEGPSILRIQQVVRGDSAAYFCASSPLHRGHPEQYFGPGTRLTVT.